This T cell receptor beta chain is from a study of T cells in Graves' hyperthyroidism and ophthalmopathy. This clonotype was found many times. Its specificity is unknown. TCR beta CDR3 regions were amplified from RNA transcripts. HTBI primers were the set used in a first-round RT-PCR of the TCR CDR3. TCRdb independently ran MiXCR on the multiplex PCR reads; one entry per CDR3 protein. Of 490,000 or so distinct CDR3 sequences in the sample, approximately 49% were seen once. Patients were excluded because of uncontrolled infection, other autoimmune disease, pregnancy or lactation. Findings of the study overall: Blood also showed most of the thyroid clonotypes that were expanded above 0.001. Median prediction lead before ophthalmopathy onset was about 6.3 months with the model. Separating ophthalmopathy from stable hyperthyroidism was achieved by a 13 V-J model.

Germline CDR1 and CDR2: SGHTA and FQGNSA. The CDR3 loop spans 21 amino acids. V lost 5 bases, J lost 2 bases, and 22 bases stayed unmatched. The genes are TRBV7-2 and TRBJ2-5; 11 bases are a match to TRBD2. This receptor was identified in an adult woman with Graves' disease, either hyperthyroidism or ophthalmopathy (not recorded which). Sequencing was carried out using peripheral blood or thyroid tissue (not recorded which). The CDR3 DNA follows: TGTGCCAGCAGCCTCCCTGGGCTAGCGGGAGGTCCCCTAGCGTTTCAAGAGACCCAGTACTTC. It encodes CASSLPGLAGGPLAFQETQYF.